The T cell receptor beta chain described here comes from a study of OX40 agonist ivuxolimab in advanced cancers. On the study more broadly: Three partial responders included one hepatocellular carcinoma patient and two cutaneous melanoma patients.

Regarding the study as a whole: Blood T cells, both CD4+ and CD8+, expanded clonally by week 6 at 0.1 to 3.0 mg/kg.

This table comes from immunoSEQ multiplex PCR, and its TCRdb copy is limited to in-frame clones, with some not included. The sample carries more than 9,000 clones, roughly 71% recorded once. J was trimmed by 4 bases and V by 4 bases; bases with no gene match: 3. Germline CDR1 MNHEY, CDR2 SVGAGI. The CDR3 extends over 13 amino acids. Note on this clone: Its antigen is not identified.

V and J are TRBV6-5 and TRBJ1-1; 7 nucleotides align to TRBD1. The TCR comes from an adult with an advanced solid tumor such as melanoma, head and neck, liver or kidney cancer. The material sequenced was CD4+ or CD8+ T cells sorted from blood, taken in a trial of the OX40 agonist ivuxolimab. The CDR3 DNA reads TGTGCCAGCAGTTCGTACAGGGGCACTGAAGCTTTCTTT. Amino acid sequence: CASSSYRGTEAFF.